This T cell receptor beta chain was sequenced for a study of monozygotic twins with inflammatory bowel disease. Study-level findings and limits: Clonotype sharing was lower in IBD patients than healthy twins, most markedly with disease activity. The analysis failed to separate different T cell subtypes.

TCRdb reprocessed the 5' RACE reads; each CDR3 protein has one entry and no DNA is given. Its clone listing holds hundreds of thousands of distinct CDR3 sequences. Concerning this clonotype: The antigen is unknown.

CDR3 length: 17 amino acids. Germline V CDR1 and CDR2: MGHRA, YSYEKL. V is TRBV4-1 and J is TRBJ2-1. This receptor was identified in a human donor with ulcerative colitis or Crohn's disease, or a healthy co-twin of an affected twin (not recorded which). Sequenced input: blood. CDR3 protein: CASSQDQTTSSYNEQFF.